Below are 13 T cell receptor beta chains sequenced from a single sample in a study of T cell responses to AZD1222 COVID-19 vaccine. The repertoire was sequenced with immunoSEQ multiplex PCR; TCRdb's copy has only in-frame clones and lacks some. The profile shows roughly 70,000 clones, about 85% of them singletons. The sequencing here drew on peripheral blood, taken on day 0 of AZD1222 vaccination. These TCRs come from an adult in good health.

The chain combines TRBV6-1 with TRBJ2-7, with D unclear. CDR3 length: 14 residues. The V gene's germline CDR1 is MNHNS and CDR2 SASEGT. Trimming cost V 1 base and J 2 bases, with 9 bases left between them. The CDR3 DNA reads as TGTGCCAGCAGTGAAGTGGACCAAGCCTACGAGCAGTACTTC. This gives the protein CASSEVDQAYEQYF.

The chain couples TRBV27 to TRBJ1-6; the match to TRBD1 covers 7 bases. The CDR3 extends over 14 amino acids. J gave up 6 bases and V 6 bases, and 5 bases lay outside the gene matches. In germline, CDR1 is MNHEY, CDR2 SMNVEV (reference sequence). CDR3 bases: TGTGCCAGCAGCAGGAACAGGGGTAATTCACCCCTCCACTTT. This gives the protein CASSRNRGNSPLHF.

The chain has TRBV7-2 and TRBJ2-2; D not certain. The CDR3 is 14 amino acids. V lost 0 bases and J 4 bases, leaving 6 bases between the germline ends. Germline V lookup: CDR1 SGHTA, CDR2 FQGNSA. The CDR3 sequence: CASSLAQFTGELFF. The CDR3 DNA reads as TGTGCCAGCAGCTTAGCGCAGTTCACCGGGGAGCTGTTTTTT.

In nucleotides, the CDR3 is TGTGCCTCCCACCCAATAGCGGGGGGGCGAGAGACCCAGTACTTC. Protein product: CASHPIAGGRETQYF. The chain combines TRBV6-5 with TRBJ2-5; 11 bases are shared with TRBD2. The V gene end was trimmed by 11 bases and the J gene end by 4 bases; junction bases not matched to a gene: 12. This CDR3 spans 15 amino acids. Germline lookup yields CDR1 MNHEY and CDR2 SVGAGI.

The CDR3, as DNA: TGTGCCAGCAGTGGGGCCGGGGGGCGGACTGAAGCTTTCTTT. Translation gives CASSGAGGRTEAFF. The chain uses TRBV2 and TRBJ1-1, with D tentatively TRBD1 (6 bases). This CDR3 contains 14 residues. V gave up 4 bases and J gave up 5 bases, with 14 bases separating them. Per germline, CDR1 SNHLY and CDR2 FYNNEI.

This rearrangement joins TRBV7-9 to TRBJ1-1; D call uncertain. Trimming cost V 3 bases and J 2 bases, with 7 bases left between them. Germline CDR1 is SEHNR and CDR2 is FQNEAQ (reference sequence). CDR3 length: 13 residues. The CDR3 is CASSFQVNTEAFF. The CDR3 bases are TGTGCCAGCAGCTTCCAGGTCAACACTGAAGCTTTCTTT.

The V gene is TRBV29-1, the J gene TRBJ1-1, with a weak D call TRBD1 (5 bases). Trimming stripped 7 bases from V and 0 bases from J, with 12 bases between. This CDR3 contains 13 residues. The germline gives CDR1 SQVTM, CDR2 ANQGSEA. The CDR3 sequence is CSGRGHMNTEAFF. DNA of the CDR3: TGCAGCGGCCGAGGACATATGAACACTGAAGCTTTCTTT.

This clone appeared once. The chain couples TRBV11-2 to TRBJ2-2; TRBD1 or TRBD2 may be the D gene (5 bases each). Trimming removed 0 bases at V and 3 bases at J, with 8 bases between. Looked up from germline, CDR1 is SGHAT and CDR2 is FQNNGV. There are 15 residues in the CDR3. The CDR3 spells CASSLEGTHTGELFF. The CDR3 DNA reads as TGTGCCAGCAGCTTAGAGGGGACCCACACCGGGGAGCTGTTTTTT.

The chain links TRBV5-8 to TRBJ2-1; TRBD2 matches at 14 bases. V lost 2 bases and J lost 5; bases outside the gene matches: 6. The CDR3 extends over 17 amino acids. Per germline, CDR1 SGHTS and CDR2 YDEGEE. The CDR3 nucleotides read TGTGCCAGCAGCTTCCAAGGGACTAGCGGGAGCCACAATGAGCAGTTCTTC. Translated: CASSFQGTSGSHNEQFF.

The gene calls are TRBV6-5 and TRBJ2-3; TRBD2 matches at 13 bases. This CDR3 has 15 residues. V lost 6 bases and J lost 6; bases outside the gene matches: 6. Germline CDR1 reads MNHEY; CDR2 reads SVGAGI. The CDR3 reads CASSLLAGGLDTQYF. The CDR3 DNA reads as TGTGCCAGCAGCCTACTAGCGGGAGGGTTGGATACGCAGTATTTT.

In its sample, this clone was seen many times. This chain uses TRBV14 with TRBJ1-2; perhaps TRBD1 as D (5 bases). The V gene lost 0 bases and the J gene lost 7 bases, with 18 bases spanning the gap. The CDR3 extends over 16 amino acids. Germline V gene sequence: CDR1 SGHDN, CDR2 FVKESK. This CDR3 is CASSQDLGREIGGYTF. CDR3 DNA: TGTGCCAGCAGCCAAGACCTCGGCAGGGAAATAGGTGGCTACACCTTC.

This clone was observed a single time. The genes are TRBV5-1 and TRBJ1-3; D unclear. This CDR3 region has 15 residues. The V end was cut by 0 bases, the J end by 1 base, with 8 bases between. Germline assignment: CDR1 SGHRS and CDR2 YFSETQ. The CDR3 bases are TGCGCCAGCAGCTTGGAGGGAAATTCTGGAAACACCATATATTTT. Translation: CASSLEGNSGNTIYF.

The chain combines TRBV10-3 with TRBJ1-4, with 7 positions matching TRBD1. This CDR3 contains 13 residues. Germline V gene data show CDR1 as ENHRY and CDR2 as SYGVKD. The V segment lost 11 bases and the J segment 7 bases; nucleotides outside the gene matches: 10. The CDR3, as DNA: TGTGCCTCTCAAAGGGGGCTGGGTGAAAAACTGTTTTTT. As protein: CASQRGLGEKLFF.